The sequence of this T cell receptor (beta chain) was determined in a study of blood T cell repertoires in COVID-19. Overall study: Italy, Spain and the United States were the sources of the convalescent and acute COVID-19 samples.

The ends were cut back, 4 bases at V and 8 bases at J, with 14 bases in the middle. The CDR3 contains 13 residues. Germline CDR1 is GTSNPN and CDR2 is SVGIG (reference sequence). Participants came from around 25 US areas, aged about 18 to 89 years. The study assigned cohorts using participant-reported clinical history. Assay: immunoSEQ multiplex PCR; the TCRdb copy retains only in-frame clones and omits some. The table lists about 160,000 clones, about four fifths of them singletons, with roughly 4% in the top ten. Sequencing was performed on PBMCs or T cells enriched from blood (not recorded which). The chain links TRBV30 to TRBJ1-4; no clear D gene. The receptor's source is a woman aged 50 to 65 in a cohort exposed to, infected with or recovered from COVID-19 (not recorded which). In nucleotides, the CDR3 is TGTGCCTGGATTATGGAGACCTACGAAAAACTGTTTTTT. Translation gives CAWIMETYEKLFF.